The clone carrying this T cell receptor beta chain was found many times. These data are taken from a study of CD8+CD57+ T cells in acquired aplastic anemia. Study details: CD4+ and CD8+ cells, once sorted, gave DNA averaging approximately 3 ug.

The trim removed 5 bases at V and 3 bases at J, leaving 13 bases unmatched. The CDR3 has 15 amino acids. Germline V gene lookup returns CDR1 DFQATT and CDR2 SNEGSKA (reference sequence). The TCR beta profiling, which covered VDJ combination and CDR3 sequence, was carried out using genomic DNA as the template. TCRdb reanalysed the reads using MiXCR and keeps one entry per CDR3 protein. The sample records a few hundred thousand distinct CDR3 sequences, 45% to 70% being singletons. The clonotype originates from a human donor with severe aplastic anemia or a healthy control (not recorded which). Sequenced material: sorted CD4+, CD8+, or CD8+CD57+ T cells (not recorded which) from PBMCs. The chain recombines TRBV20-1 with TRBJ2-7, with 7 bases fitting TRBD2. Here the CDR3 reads CSAYLVEGGFYEQYF. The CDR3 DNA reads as TGCAGTGCTTATTTAGTAGAGGGAGGGTTCTACGAGCAGTACTTC.